Here is one T cell receptor beta chain with its context. What it recognizes is unknown. The sample belongs to a study of T cell responses to AZD1222 COVID-19 vaccine. This CDR3 spans 13 amino acids. V lost 4 bases and J lost 4, with 10 bases in between. Germline CDR1 WSHSY, CDR2 SAAADI. Whole-study results and caveats: Among AZD1222 vaccinees, only 5 to 7 were seropositive at baseline.

Some clones are missing from TCRdb's copy, which holds only in-frame ones; the method was immunoSEQ multiplex PCR. This sample has 200,000 to 250,000 clones, with about 92% found just once. Sequences were derived from peripheral blood, sampled on day 0 of MenACWY control vaccination. The chain couples TRBV10-2 to TRBJ1-2; D unclear. The sequence came from an adult in good health. The CDR3 protein is CASSAAGGYGYTF. CDR3 coding DNA: TGCGCCAGCAGTGCGGCAGGCGGCTATGGCTACACCTTC.